In this sample, the clone carrying this T cell receptor beta chain turned up many times. Its specificity is not known. The ends lost 0 bases at V and 7 bases at J; junction bases unmatched: 7. Looked up from germline, CDR1 is ENHRY and CDR2 is SYGVKD. CDR3 size: 15 residues. The source of the sample is a study of CD8 T cells in ankylosing spondylitis. Scientists made TCR beta libraries using quantitative 5'-RACE with molecular barcodes. TCRdb fed the 5' RACE reads into MiXCR, producing one record per CDR3 protein. The table has 300,000 to 400,000 distinct CDR3 sequences, 11% seen once; the top ten hold 8% to 9.5%. General study points: According to the report, clones linked to the disease were significantly enriched in matched synovial fluid samples taken from ankylosing spondylitis patients. Relatively rare in peripheral blood, disease-linked clones were also CD8+.

This TCR was recovered from a female donor with ankylosing spondylitis or in good health (not recorded which). Specimen: blood, either unsorted or a sorted T cell fraction (not recorded which). J is TRBJ2-7 and V is TRBV10-3, with 9 bases matching TRBD2. CDR3 residues: CAISESAGGPFEQYF. The CDR3 nucleotides are TGTGCCATCAGTGAGTCTGCGGGAGGGCCGTTTGAGCAGTACTTC.